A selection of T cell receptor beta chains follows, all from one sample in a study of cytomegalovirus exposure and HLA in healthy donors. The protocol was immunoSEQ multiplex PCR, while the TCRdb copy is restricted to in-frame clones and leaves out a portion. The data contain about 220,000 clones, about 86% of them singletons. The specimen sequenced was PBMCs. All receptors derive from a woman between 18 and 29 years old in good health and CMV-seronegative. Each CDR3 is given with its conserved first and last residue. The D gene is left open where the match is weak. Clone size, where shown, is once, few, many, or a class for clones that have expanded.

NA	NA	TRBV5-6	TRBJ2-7	CASSWGTRVHEQYF	TGTGCCAGCAGCTGGGGGACACGGGTCCACGAGCAGTACTTC
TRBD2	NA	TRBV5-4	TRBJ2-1	CASSFSGEGPYEQFF	TGTGCCAGCAGTTTTAGCGGGGAGGGCCCCTATGAGCAGTTCTTC
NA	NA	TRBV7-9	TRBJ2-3	CASSLIGRTDTQYF	TGTGCCAGCAGCTTAATCGGGAGAACAGATACGCAGTATTTT
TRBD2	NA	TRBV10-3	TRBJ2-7	CATQRAGGSYEQYF	TGTGCCACGCAAAGAGCGGGGGGCTCCTACGAGCAGTACTTC
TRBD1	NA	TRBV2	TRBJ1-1	CASRAGTGGRTEAFF	TGTGCCAGCAGGGCCGGGACAGGGGGTAGAACTGAAGCTTTCTTT
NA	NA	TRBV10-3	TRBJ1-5	CAISGADQPQHF	TGTGCCATCAGTGGGGCCGATCAGCCCCAGCATTTT
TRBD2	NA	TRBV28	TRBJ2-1	CASSFTRGGNYNEQFF	TGTGCCAGCAGTTTTACTCGGGGGGGTAACTACAATGAGCAGTTCTTC
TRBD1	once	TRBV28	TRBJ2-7	CASSFPGQGWEQYF	TGTGCCAGCAGCTTCCCCGGACAGGGCTGGGAGCAGTACTTC
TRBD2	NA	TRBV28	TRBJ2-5	CASHPGLAAQETQYF	TGTGCCAGTCACCCGGGACTAGCGGCCCAAGAGACCCAGTACTTC
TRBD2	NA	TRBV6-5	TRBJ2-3	CASGRARTDTQYF	TGTGCTAGCGGGAGGGCCCGAACAGATACGCAGTATTTT
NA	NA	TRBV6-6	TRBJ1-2	CASSSQVFYGYTF	TGTGCCAGCTCTAGCCAGGTTTTCTATGGCTACACCTTC
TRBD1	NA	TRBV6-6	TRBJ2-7	CASSYSDRTYEQYF	TGTGCCAGCAGTTACTCGGACAGGACCTACGAGCAGTACTTC
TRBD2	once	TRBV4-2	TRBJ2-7	CASSQGLAGEGYEQYF	TGTGCCAGCAGCCAAGGTCTAGCGGGAGAGGGCTACGAGCAGTACTTC
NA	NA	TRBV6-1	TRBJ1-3	CASQRGSGNTIYF	TGTGCCAGCCAGAGGGGGTCTGGAAACACCATATATTTT
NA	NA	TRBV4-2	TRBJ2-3	CASSQLASTDTQYF	TGTGCCAGCAGCCAACTAGCATCCACAGATACGCAGTATTTT
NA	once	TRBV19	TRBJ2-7	CASSIFSSGQFYEQYF	TGTGCCAGTAGTATATTTTCGTCAGGACAGTTCTACGAGCAGTACTTC
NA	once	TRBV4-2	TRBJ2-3	CASSQDMGPESGYTDTQYF	TGTGCCAGCAGCCAAGATATGGGCCCGGAGAGCGGGTACACAGATACGCAGTATTTT
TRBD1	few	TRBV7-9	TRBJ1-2	CASSDLTGVDGYTF	TGTGCCAGCAGCGACCTGACAGGGGTTGATGGCTACACCTTC